A selection of T cell receptor beta chains follows, all from one sample in a study of blood T cells in healthy people across ages. Using its own MiXCR run on the 5' RACE reads, TCRdb lists one record per CDR3 protein. The sample includes 750,000 to 950,000 distinct CDR3 sequences, roughly 26% seen only once; the top ten take around 3%. These same records also appear under a second study, on T cells of mothers and their children.

Source material: blood. The receptor set was obtained from a boy aged 5-17 years in good health. Both conserved end residues are part of each CDR3. Fields, in order: J gene, V gene, CDR3 protein.

>TRBJ1-2|TRBV28
CASRKAGTHYGYTF
>TRBJ2-6|TRBV7-9
CASSPGGRWANVLTF
>.|TRBV6-4
CASSDWEGTTYEQYF
>TRBJ1-1|TRBV30
CAWTLPSRTEAFF
>TRBJ2-1|TRBV20-1
CSASPGQGANEQFF
>TRBJ2-5|TRBV25-1
CASSEFGGGIQETQYF
>TRBJ1-6|TRBV7-2
CASSLDRGASPLHF
>.|TRBV3-1
CASSQIASGYYEQYF
>TRBJ1-4|TRBV12-3/TRBV12-4
CASSFETTNEKLFF
>TRBJ2-3|TRBV9
CASSSLGGTDTQYF
>TRBJ2-5|TRBV7-3
CASSDRRGGQETQYF
>TRBJ1-2|TRBV20-1
CSAGAGGILGYTF
>.|TRBV20-1
CSAKAEDRGINEQFF
>TRBJ2-5|TRBV7-8
CASLLLAGVRETQYF
>TRBJ1-1|TRBV6-5
CASSQMNTEAFF
>TRBJ1-1|TRBV12-5
CASGLVTGTEAFF
>TRBJ1-6|TRBV25-1
CASSELWVTSSPLHF
>TRBJ2-5|TRBV6-5
CAGTRTAGETQYF
>TRBJ2-5|TRBV19
CASSKNQGGEQYF
>TRBJ2-5|TRBV5-1
CASSLAGTSGGQETQYF
>TRBJ2-5|TRBV5-1
CASSSDGGTVAETQYF
>TRBJ2-2|TRBV6-2/TRBV6-3
CASSYVVITGELFF
>TRBJ2-7|TRBV4-1
CASSYTGTSGPYEQYF
>TRBJ1-2|TRBV3-1
CASSQVGAGPLYGYTF
>.|TRBV15
CATRSMGAYEQYF
>TRBJ2-5|TRBV5-4
CASRPGNVGAQYF
>TRBJ2-4|TRBV5-1
CASSAGLAGGFDYIQYF
>TRBJ2-1|TRBV5-1
CASSLVGDDYNEQFF
>TRBJ1-4|TRBV12-3/TRBV12-4
CASSLTTAGREKLFF
>TRBJ2-7|TRBV6-5
CASSLGDRDTPEQYF
>TRBJ2-7|TRBV5-1
CASSLAARMTGEQYF
>TRBJ1-1|TRBV5-5
CASSSHDRNTEAFF
>TRBJ2-1|TRBV12-5
CASGDDRKGNEQFF
>TRBJ2-6|TRBV7-7
CASSPFLGPFSGANVLTF
>TRBJ2-7|TRBV27
CASSPLTSGNSYEQYF
>TRBJ1-1|TRBV9
CASSVGVGTEAFF
>TRBJ1-6|TRBV28
CASSSSSPLHF
>TRBJ2-1|TRBV27
CASRGGNPPFDEQFF
>TRBJ2-1|TRBV14
CASGRATSYNEQFF
>TRBJ2-5|TRBV5-6
CASSWTRPQETQYF
>TRBJ1-2|TRBV7-9
CASSLAMGGSYTF
>TRBJ2-5|TRBV20-1
CSARLAGGQEAQYF
>TRBJ2-7|TRBV3-1
CASSRTGASYEQYF
>TRBJ1-1|TRBV12-3/TRBV12-4
CASSLEAWDTEAFF
>TRBJ2-3|TRBV7-2
CTSSLRDFYTDTQYF
>TRBJ1-5|TRBV7-2
CAGSFEQGQPQHF
>TRBJ1-6|TRBV20-1
CSARTGRGNSPLHF
>TRBJ1-4|TRBV7-9
CASSLGGQAGEKLFF
>TRBJ1-2|TRBV27
CASRGVSRLGYTF
>TRBJ1-2|TRBV5-1
CASSFGRANYGYTF
>TRBJ1-2|TRBV5-5
CASSSRPREANYGYTF